This TCR beta chain is drawn from a study of spatial heterogeneity in lung cancer. Concerning this clonotype itself: Because this beta chain is a stray read in a library intended to capture alpha chains, its abundance should not be given much weight.

Time point: sample taken at primary tumor resection. Extraction of whole RNA from tumor, nontumor lung or frozen PBMC preceded unsorted sequencing. Using its own MiXCR run on the 5' RACE reads, TCRdb lists one record per CDR3 protein. The sample has around 8,000 distinct CDR3 sequences; 8.6% are singletons. The CDR3 has 13 amino acids. Trimming shortened V by 4 bases and J by 7 bases, and 11 bases separated the two germline ends. CDR1 is SGHVS and CDR2 is FNYEAQ in the germline V gene. The chain uses TRBV7-6 and TRBJ1-5; D uncertain. The sequencing used PBMCs, collected at surgery. This TCR was recovered from a male donor with early-stage non-small cell lung cancer. The CDR3 here is CASSSSVAQPQHF. CDR3 coding DNA: TGTGCCAGCAGCTCATCGGTCGCGCAGCCCCAGCATTTT.